The next 28 T cell receptor beta chains were all read from a single sample in a study of shared clonotypes between healthy human individuals (dated by TCRdb to the early 2020s). The library relied on the immunoSEQ multiplex PCR assay. The table comes from immuneACCESS by way of TCRdb, which keeps in-frame sequences with V and J called. Part of the clones is missing from these tables; in studies checked, under half for an unresolved V gene and the rest for unknown reasons. The sample contains fewer than 1.4 million clones, approximately 78% of them found a single time. Roughly 0.61% of the sample belongs to the ten largest clones. The source material was memory CD4+ T cells from PBMCs. What the cell subset or site label conveys for this sample: CD45RA-negative fraction. All receptors derive from a young man in good health. Some clones in this sample may be carry-over from other donors' samples.

This chain joins TRBV4-1 and TRBJ2-2; TRBD2 aligns across 10 bases. The CDR3 spans 15 residues. Germline CDR1 reads MGHRA; CDR2 reads YSYEKL. J lost 7 bases, V lost 2 bases, and 4 bases had no gene match. In DNA, the CDR3 is TGCGCCAGCAGCCAACTAGCGGGAGTGGGCGGGGAGCTGTTTTTT. Its translation is CASSQLAGVGGELFF.

The V gene is TRBV7-3, the J gene TRBJ2-5, with D possibly TRBD1 on 6 matching bases. Trimming removed 1 base from V and 2 bases from J, with 11 bases in between. The CDR3 covers 15 residues. Per the germline V gene, CDR1 is SGHTA and CDR2 is FQGTGA. The CDR3 nucleotides read TGTGCCAGCAGCTTAATTGCAGGGACACAAGAGACCCAGTACTTC. Translated, it gives CASSLIAGTQETQYF.

The genes are TRBV27 and TRBJ1-1; 7 nucleotides agree with TRBD1. V trimming: 7 bases; J trimming: 0 bases; junction bases outside the gene matches: 2. The CDR3 has 13 amino acids. Germline loops: CDR1 MNHEY, CDR2 SMNVEV (reference sequence). CDR3 region: CASTDRVNTEAFF. The CDR3 nucleotides are TGTGCCAGCACAGACAGGGTGAACACTGAAGCTTTCTTT.

The chain joins TRBV7-2 to TRBJ2-7; TRBD1 agrees at 7 bases. V lost 0 bases to trimming and J lost 2 bases; unmatched junction nucleotides: 4. Germline V gene sequence: CDR1 SGHTA, CDR2 FQGNSA. The CDR3 is made up of 15 amino acids. The CDR3 nucleotides are TGTGCCAGCAGCTTAGCGGGACAGTTAGCCTACGAGCAGTACTTC. Amino acids: CASSLAGQLAYEQYF.

Turning to this clone: Distinct nucleotide sequences in the sample also encode this CDR3. The genes are TRBV28 and TRBJ1-2; no clear D. The V gene's germline CDR1 is MDHEN and CDR2 SYDVKM. V lost 8 bases and J 1 base, leaving 8 bases between the germline ends. This CDR3 region has 12 residues. CDR3 in DNA: TGTGCCAGCTCTCTCCATAACTATGGCTACACCTTC. Translating gives CASSLHNYGYTF.

On this clone: A read error is likely here: a far larger clone is one base away. The same CDR3 can be traced to other DNA sequences in this sample. V gene TRBV28 combines with J gene TRBJ2-5; D unclear. The CDR3 is made up of 11 amino acids. Germline V lookup: CDR1 MDHEN, CDR2 SYDVKM. Trimming removed 6 bases from V and 2 bases from J, with 4 bases in between. CDR3 region: CASRVQETQYF. The CDR3 DNA sequence: TGTGCCAGCAGGGTACAAGAGACCCAGTACTTC.

This clone was observed many times. The chain carries TRBV4-3 and TRBJ2-7; 9 positions match TRBD2. Germline V gene data show CDR1 as LGHNA and CDR2 as YSLEER. The CDR3 sequence is 16 residues long. V lost 3 bases and J lost 2; bases outside the gene matches: 8. The CDR3 nucleotides are TGCGCCAGCAGCCATGAAAGACTAGCGGTAACCTACGAGCAGTACTTC. It translates to CASSHERLAVTYEQYF.

Of note for this clone: A much bigger clone sits one base away, suggesting this may be a read error. Other nucleotide sequences in the sample specify the same CDR3. J is TRBJ2-7 and V is TRBV7-2; D is unresolved. V was shortened by 3 bases and J by 2 bases, with 5 bases between the two germline ends. CDR1 SGHTA and CDR2 FQGNSA come from the germline V gene. The CDR3 length is 12 residues. The CDR3 region has the DNA TGTGCCAGCAGCTTCGGAACCTACGAGCAGTACTTC. The encoded protein is CASSFGTYEQYF.

V usage is TRBV11-2 and J usage is TRBJ2-3; D is uncertain. This CDR3 is 13 amino acids long. The ends were cut back, 6 bases at V and 1 base at J, with 8 bases in the middle. Germline lookup yields CDR1 SGHAT and CDR2 FQNNGV. The CDR3 sequence: CASRKAGTDTQYF. In DNA, the CDR3 is TGTGCCAGCAGGAAGGCGGGCACAGATACGCAGTATTTT.

With regard to this clone: Other DNA sequences within the sample encode an identical CDR3. The rearrangement joins TRBV28 to TRBJ2-1; no clear D gene. The CDR3 loop spans 12 amino acids. V shed 1 base and J shed 4 bases, with 2 bases lying between them. Per the germline V gene, CDR1 is MDHEN and CDR2 is SYDVKM. In DNA form, the CDR3 reads TGTGCCAGCAGTTTATTATACAATGAGCAGTTCTTC. This codes for CASSLLYNEQFF. The whole variable domain, remainder taken from reference TRBV28 and TRBJ2-1, is DVKVTQSSRYLVKRTGEKVFLECVQDMDHENMFWYRQDPGLGLRLIYFSYDVKMKEKGDIPEGYSVSREKKERFSLILESASTNQTSMYLCASSLLYNEQFFGPGTRLTVL.

J is TRBJ2-5 and V is TRBV14, with D possibly TRBD1 on 6 matching bases. The CDR3 spans 16 residues. Trimming removed 1 base from V and 5 bases from J, with 17 bases in between. Germline V gene data show CDR1 as SGHDN and CDR2 as FVKESK. This CDR3 is CASSQAGISQGETQYF. The CDR3 DNA reads as TGTGCCAGCAGCCAAGCCGGGATCAGCCAGGGGGAGACCCAGTACTTC.

This clone was counted a single time. This CDR3 is CASSVFGQSYNEQFF. The CDR3 DNA is TGTGCCAGCAGCGTTTTCGGCCAGTCCTACAATGAGCAGTTCTTC. The chain joins TRBV9 to TRBJ2-1; D is unresolved. There are 15 residues in the CDR3. V was shortened by 2 bases and J by 1 base, with 10 bases between the two germline ends. CDR1 SGDLS and CDR2 YYNGEE come from the germline V gene.

The chain recombines TRBV19 with TRBJ1-4; D remains ambiguous. V was clipped by 5 bases and J by 8 bases, with 9 bases between them. This CDR3 is 12 amino acids long. Germline V lookup: CDR1 LNHDA, CDR2 SQIVND (reference sequence). This chain's CDR3 is CASSPPGEKLFF. CDR3 DNA: TGTGCCAGTAGTCCTCCGGGGGAAAAACTGTTTTTT.

This clone was observed a few times. This chain links TRBV5-1 with TRBJ2-5; 8 nucleotides agree with TRBD1. The V and J ends lost 5 bases and 2 bases, in that order; junction bases with no gene match: 8. Germline values: CDR1 SGHRS, CDR2 YFSETQ. This CDR3 contains 15 residues. The CDR3 region has the DNA TGCGCCAGCAGTCAGAGGACAGGGCCTCAAGAGACCCAGTACTTC. Amino acid sequence: CASSQRTGPQETQYF.

This chain uses TRBV6-5 with TRBJ2-1, with TRBD2 as a possible D gene (5 bases). Germline lookup yields CDR1 MNHEY and CDR2 SVGAGI. V dropped 6 bases and J dropped 6 bases, with 12 bases sitting between them. This CDR3 has 13 residues. CDR3 sequence reads: CASSRVGSNEQFF. Written as DNA, the CDR3 is TGTGCCAGCAGCCGGGTTGGGAGCAATGAGCAGTTCTTC.

Of note for this clone: Since a much larger clone is just one base distant, this may be a read error. The chain joins TRBV11-3 to TRBJ2-1, with 11 bases that match TRBD2. Germline values: CDR1 SGHNT, CDR2 YENEEA. This CDR3 has 15 residues. J was trimmed by 4 bases and V by 5 bases; bases with no gene match: 4. CDR3 nucleotide sequence: TGTGCCAGCAGCCCCCGACTAGCGGGATACAATGAGCAGTTCTTC. This translates into CASSPRLAGYNEQFF.

The genes are TRBV27 and TRBJ2-7, with TRBD1 identical over 7 bases. In germline, CDR1 is MNHEY, CDR2 SMNVEV (reference sequence). The CDR3 contains 14 residues. V trimming: 6 bases; J trimming: 12 bases; junction bases outside the gene matches: 17. CDR3 loop: CASRTGTASLEWYF. The CDR3 DNA is TGTGCCAGCAGGACCGGGACAGCCAGCCTCGAATGGTACTTC.

This chain uses TRBV5-1 with TRBJ2-1; 11 bases map to TRBD2. V lost 3 bases and J lost 3; bases outside the gene matches: 2. The CDR3 totals 15 residues. Germline V lookup: CDR1 SGHRS, CDR2 YFSETQ. The CDR3 is CASSWGLADYNEQFF. CDR3 DNA sequence: TGCGCCAGCAGCTGGGGACTAGCGGACTACAATGAGCAGTTCTTC.

This clone was picked up one time. The rearrangement joins TRBV2 to TRBJ2-5; the D call may be TRBD1 or TRBD2 (5 bases each). In germline, CDR1 is SNHLY, CDR2 FYNNEI. The germline V and J ends were trimmed by 8 bases and 3 bases, with 19 bases remaining between them. The CDR3 runs 15 residues. The CDR3 loop reads CASRLTGTAKETQYF. CDR3 DNA: TGTGCCAGCCGCTTGACCGGGACGGCAAAAGAGACCCAGTACTTC.

The rearrangement uses TRBV7-9 and TRBJ1-1; TRBD1 is a possible D gene (6 bases). Trimming removed 2 bases from V and 5 bases from J, with 18 bases in between. This CDR3 has 16 residues. From germline, CDR1 is SEHNR and CDR2 FQNEAQ (reference sequence). The CDR3 DNA reads TGTGCCAGCAGCTTAACTGGAGAGGGGGGGAAAACTGAAGCTTTCTTT. Translated, it gives CASSLTGEGGKTEAFF.

The rearrangement links TRBV18 to TRBJ1-4, with D unclear. This CDR3 is 16 amino acids long. Germline V gene lookup returns CDR1 KGHSH and CDR2 LQKENI. V gave up 0 bases and J gave up 4 bases, with 12 bases separating them. The CDR3 here is CASSPPRLNLNEKLFF. In DNA, the CDR3 is TGTGCCAGCTCACCACCTAGACTCAATCTTAATGAAAAACTGTTTTTT.

J is TRBJ1-1 and V is TRBV11-2, with D uncertain. V lost 5 bases and J lost 0, with 7 bases in between. CDR3 length equals 13 residues. Germline V CDR1 and CDR2: SGHAT, FQNNGV. CDR3 DNA sequence: TGTGCCAGCAGCCCCGAGATGAACACTGAAGCTTTCTTT. This encodes CASSPEMNTEAFF.

Comment on this clone: This sample includes further DNA sequences coding for the same CDR3. The rearrangement joins TRBV7-3 to TRBJ1-1; D gene unclear. CDR1 is SGHTA, CDR2 FQGTGA, per germline. The CDR3 length is 13 residues. The V end was cut by 0 bases, the J end by 0 bases, with 2 bases between. The CDR3 protein is CASSLTLNTEAFF. CDR3 bases: TGTGCCAGCAGCTTAACACTGAACACTGAAGCTTTCTTT.

This rearrangement joins TRBV19 to TRBJ1-4; weak D call: TRBD1 (6 bases). The V gene's germline CDR1 is LNHDA and CDR2 SQIVND (reference sequence). V was trimmed by 7 bases and J by 0 bases, leaving 12 bases between them. This CDR3 region has 15 residues. The CDR3 is CASKQGAATNEKLFF. The DNA of the CDR3 is TGTGCCAGTAAACAGGGAGCGGCAACTAATGAAAAACTGTTTTTT.

V gene TRBV28 combines with J gene TRBJ1-2; D may be TRBD1 (6 bases). Germline V gene sequence: CDR1 MDHEN, CDR2 SYDVKM. V lost 6 bases and J lost 4, with 15 bases in between. The CDR3 extends over 14 amino acids. In DNA, the CDR3 is TGTGCCAGCAGCGAGGGACACCTCCTCTATGGCTACACCTTC. Its protein is CASSEGHLLYGYTF.

The V gene is TRBV7-8, the J gene TRBJ1-5; TRBD1 agrees at 8 bases. The trim removed 3 bases at V and 1 base at J, leaving 8 bases unmatched. Germline CDR1 is SGHVS and CDR2 is FQNEAQ. The CDR3 length is 17 residues. CDR3: CASSLRGGQGSNQPQHF. Written as DNA, the CDR3 is TGTGCCAGCAGCTTGAGGGGTGGACAGGGAAGCAATCAGCCCCAGCATTTT. Looking up the rest from reference TRBV7-8 and TRBJ1-5 gives the full variable domain: GAGVSQSPRYKVAKRGQDVALRCDPISGHVSLFWYQQALGQGPEFLTYFQNEAQLDKSGLPSDRFFAERPEGSVSTLKIQRTQQEDSAVYLCASSLRGGQGSNQPQHFGDGTRLSIL.

This chain connects TRBV28 to TRBJ2-5, with a tentative D call TRBD2 (6 bases). The CDR3 has 13 amino acids. Germline V gene data show CDR1 as MDHEN and CDR2 as SYDVKM. Trimming removed 5 bases from V and 7 bases from J, with 14 bases in between. The chain's CDR3 is CASSRTEGRTQYF. The CDR3 DNA sequence: TGTGCCAGCAGTCGGACGGAGGGTCGGACCCAGTACTTC.

The chain recombines TRBV11-2 with TRBJ2-3; D gene unclear. V gave up 3 bases and J gave up 5 bases, with 12 bases separating them. Germline-derived CDR1 and CDR2 are SGHAT and FQNNGV. The CDR3 sequence is 14 residues long. CDR3 sequence: CASSLVALVDTQYF. CDR3 nucleotides: TGTGCCAGCAGCTTGGTTGCCCTGGTAGATACGCAGTATTTT. Drawing the rest from reference TRBV11-2 and TRBJ2-3, the complete variable domain is EAGVAQSPRYKIIEKRQSVAFWCNPISGHATLYWYQQILGQGPKLLIQFQNNGVVDDSQLPKDRFSAERLKGVDSTLKIQPAKLEDSAVYLCASSLVALVDTQYFGPGTRLTVL.